These 29 T cell receptor beta chains were sequenced from one sample in a study of blood T cell repertoires in COVID-19. Repertoires were generated with immunoSEQ multiplex PCR, while TCRdb's copy carries only in-frame clones and drops some. The table lists around 150,000 clones, over 65% of them singletons. Sample: peripheral blood. These receptor sequences come from a man aged 45-60 years with acute or convalescent COVID-19.

This clone was detected only once. V gene TRBV19 combines with J gene TRBJ2-1; TRBD2 matches at 10 bases. Germline V gene sequence: CDR1 LNHDA, CDR2 SQIVND (reference sequence). The trim removed 2 bases at V and 8 bases at J, leaving 6 bases unmatched. The CDR3 spans 15 residues. As DNA, the CDR3 is TGTGCCAGTAGTATATCAGCGGGGGGGTTCGATGAGCAGTTCTTC. Translated, it gives CASSISAGGFDEQFF. The full variable domain, in which reference TRBV19 and TRBJ2-1 provide the parts outside the CDR3, is DGGITQSPKYLFRKEGQNVTLSCEQNLNHDAMYWYRQDPGQGLRLIYYSQIVNDFQKGDIAEGYSVSREKKESFPLTVTSAQKNPTAFYLCASSISAGGFDEQFFGPGTRLTVL.

The chain is built from TRBV6-1 and TRBJ2-3, with D perhaps matching TRBD2 (6 bases). Trimming took off 3 bases at V and 2 bases at J, with 12 bases between the two ends. The CDR3 is 15 residues long. CDR1 is MNHNS and CDR2 is SASEGT in the germline V gene. This chain's CDR3 is CASSDGSGYTDTQYF. DNA for the CDR3: TGTGCCAGCAGTGATGGTAGCGGATACACAGATACGCAGTATTTT.

This clone occurred a few times. CDR3 loop: CASSSGQINEQFF. DNA of the CDR3: TGCGCCAGCAGCTCGGGACAGATCAATGAGCAGTTCTTC. The chain is built from TRBV5-1 and TRBJ2-1, with TRBD1 identical over 7 bases. The CDR3 length is 13 residues. V lost 3 bases, J lost 6 bases, and 3 bases stayed unmatched. Germline V gene data show CDR1 as SGHRS and CDR2 as YFSETQ.

The rearrangement uses TRBV5-1 and TRBJ2-1; 9 bases fit TRBD1. V lost 4 bases to trimming and J lost 5 bases; unmatched junction nucleotides: 10. Germline lookup yields CDR1 SGHRS and CDR2 YFSETQ. This CDR3 is 16 amino acids long. The CDR3 DNA follows: TGCGCCAGCAGCCCCTTGTACAGGGGGCCTAACAATGAGCAGTTCTTC. Its protein is CASSPLYRGPNNEQFF.

The rearrangement links TRBV2 to TRBJ1-5, with 12 bases matching TRBD1. The CDR3 has 15 residues. The trim removed 7 bases at V and 7 bases at J, leaving 8 bases unmatched. Germline CDR1 reads SNHLY; CDR2 reads FYNNEI. In DNA, the CDR3 is TGTGCCAGCACTACGGGACAGGGGGCTTCCCAGCCCCAGCATTTT. Its protein is CASTTGQGASQPQHF.

The CDR3: CACESVFSGNTIYF. CDR3 nucleotides: TGTGCCTGCGAATCGGTTTTCTCTGGAAACACCATATATTTT. The rearrangement links TRBV2 to TRBJ1-3; D gene uncertain. Germline V CDR1 and CDR2: SNHLY, FYNNEI. The germline V and J ends were trimmed by 11 bases and 0 bases, with 14 bases remaining between them. The CDR3 spans 14 residues.

The J gene is TRBJ1-5, the V gene TRBV12-2. TRBV12-2 is marked as a pseudogene. The length of the CDR3 is 14 residues. The CDR3 reads CASRSRGGLGPQHF. DNA of the CDR3: TGTGCAAGTCGCTCACGGGGGGGATTAGGGCCCCAGCATTTT.

The chain joins TRBV5-1 to TRBJ2-1; D might be TRBD2 (6 bases). Germline assignment: CDR1 SGHRS and CDR2 YFSETQ. The CDR3 totals 14 residues. Between the trimmed V and J ends, which lost 3 bases and 9 bases, there was a span of 16 bases. CDR3 region: CASSWRDPGSEQFF. In nucleotides, the CDR3 is TGCGCCAGCAGCTGGAGGGACCCTGGTAGTGAGCAGTTCTTC. Combining the CDR3 with reference TRBV5-1 and TRBJ2-1 gives the whole variable domain KAGVTQTPRYLIKTRGQQVTLSCSPISGHRSVSWYQQTPGQGLQFLFEYFSETQRNKGNFPGRFSGRQFSNSRSEMNVSTLELGDSALYLCASSWRDPGSEQFFGPGTRLTVL.

This chain uses TRBV6-5 with TRBJ1-2; TRBD1 is a possible D gene (6 bases). V gave up 6 bases and J gave up 7 bases, with 21 bases separating them. Germline V CDR1 and CDR2: MNHEY, SVGAGI. This CDR3 spans 15 amino acids. The DNA of the CDR3 is TGTGCCAGCAGGGGGGGGCAGGGTGGTAGTGCTGGCTACACCTTC. This encodes CASRGGQGGSAGYTF.

The rearrangement joins TRBV28 to TRBJ1-1; tentatively, D is TRBD1 (6 bases). This CDR3 has 16 residues. Germline V gene data show CDR1 as MDHEN and CDR2 as SYDVKM. The ends were cut back, 3 bases at V and 5 bases at J, with 19 bases in the middle. This chain's CDR3 is CASSLGISGGQTEAFF. In DNA, the CDR3 is TGTGCCAGCAGTTTGGGGATATCGGGGGGCCAGACTGAAGCTTTCTTT.

This chain connects TRBV6-5 to TRBJ1-6, with 10 bases lining up with TRBD1. Germline V CDR1 and CDR2: MNHEY, SVGAGI. The CDR3 consists of 14 residues. Trimming removed 7 bases from V and 9 bases from J; junction bases left unmatched: 6. CDR3 nucleotides: TGTGCCAGCATAGACAGGGGGCAAGGTTCACCCCTCCACTTT. The encoded protein is CASIDRGQGSPLHF.

There are a few counts of this clone. The chain couples TRBV7-2 to TRBJ2-2; D possibly corresponds to TRBD1 (6 bases). Trimming took off 5 bases at V and 3 bases at J, with 7 bases between the two ends. This CDR3 spans 13 amino acids. CDR1 and CDR2 (germline): SGHTA, FQGNSA. The CDR3 DNA sequence: TGTGCCAGCAGCGACAGGTACACCGGGGAGCTGTTTTTT. Protein sequence: CASSDRYTGELFF.

J is TRBJ1-2 and V is TRBV11-2, with D perhaps matching TRBD1 (5 bases). Germline loops: CDR1 SGHAT, CDR2 FQNNGV. This CDR3 comprises 15 residues. The ends were cut back, 5 bases at V and 1 base at J, with 14 bases in the middle. The DNA of the CDR3 is TGTGCCAGCAGCCCCGGGACTCGCGATAACTATGGCTACACCTTC. Encoded protein: CASSPGTRDNYGYTF.

The chain employs TRBV19 and TRBJ1-4; 7 bases are shared with TRBD1. The CDR3 totals 14 residues. The V gene's germline CDR1 is LNHDA and CDR2 SQIVND (reference sequence). J lost 8 bases, V lost 7 bases, and 10 bases had no gene match. CDR3 in DNA: TGTGCCAGTACACAGGGGCGAACGGTCGAAAAACTGTTTTTT. It specifies CASTQGRTVEKLFF.

The chain has TRBV7-3 and TRBJ2-1, with 14 nucleotides matching TRBD2. V was pared by 5 bases and J by 8 bases, with 8 bases of the junction left unmatched. CDR1 and CDR2 (germline): SGHTA, FQGTGA. CDR3 length: 16 residues. The CDR3 reads CASSQTGTSGGDEQFF. CDR3 bases: TGTGCCAGCAGCCAAACGGGGACTAGCGGGGGAGATGAGCAGTTCTTC.

The chain uses TRBV2 and TRBJ2-2; 8 bases match TRBD1. The CDR3 consists of 15 residues. The V and J ends lost 10 bases and 7 bases, in that order; junction bases with no gene match: 14. Germline V gene lookup returns CDR1 SNHLY and CDR2 FYNNEI. The CDR3 protein is CATSGVQGAGGELFF. In DNA, the CDR3 is TGTGCCACCTCTGGGGTTCAGGGGGCGGGCGGGGAGCTGTTTTTT.

This clone was seen a few times. The rearrangement joins TRBV19 to TRBJ1-2; D uncertain. Trimming cost V 6 bases and J 1 base, with 6 bases left between them. The CDR3 runs 12 residues. From germline, CDR1 is LNHDA and CDR2 SQIVND (reference sequence). The CDR3 spells CASRAINYGYTF. The CDR3 nucleotides are TGTGCCAGTAGAGCTATTAACTATGGCTACACCTTC.

V and J are TRBV15 and TRBJ2-1; no reliable D call. Germline lookup yields CDR1 LNHNV and CDR2 YYDKDF (reference sequence). V dropped 1 base and J dropped 8 bases, with 9 bases sitting between them. The CDR3 contains 13 residues. The CDR3 nucleotides read TGTGCCACCAGCAGAGGCACTGAGGATGAGCAGTTCTTC. It codes for CATSRGTEDEQFF.

The V gene is TRBV9, the J gene TRBJ2-3; TRBD1 aligns across 9 bases. Germline V gives CDR1 SGDLS, CDR2 YYNGEE. J gave up 4 bases and V 4 bases, and 7 bases lay outside the gene matches. CDR3 length: 15 amino acids. CDR3 bases: TGTGCCAGCAGCCCCCGACAGGGGGAGGCAGATACGCAGTATTTT. This sequence encodes CASSPRQGEADTQYF.

The genes are TRBV3-1 (or the pseudogene TRBV3-2) and TRBJ2-5; D possibly corresponds to TRBD2 (5 bases). CDR3 length: 14 residues. In germline, CDR1 is LGHDT, CDR2 YNNKEL (reference sequence). Trimming removed 1 base from V and 0 bases from J, with 6 bases in between. The CDR3 nucleotides are TGTGCCAGCAGCCAAGGGCGGGACCAAGAGACCCAGTACTTC. It yields the protein CASSQGRDQETQYF.

V usage is TRBV6-5 and J usage is TRBJ1-1; D call uncertain. Deletions cut 8 bases from V and 1 base from J, with 5 bases between. The CDR3 sequence is 11 residues long. Germline CDR1 and CDR2: MNHEY and SVGAGI. The CDR3 loop reads CASGRNTEAFF. As DNA, the CDR3 is TGTGCCAGCGGCAGGAACACTGAAGCTTTCTTT.

The chain employs TRBV3-1 (or the pseudogene TRBV3-2) and TRBJ1-3; D unresolved. Germline lookup yields CDR1 LGHDT and CDR2 YNNKEL (reference sequence). CDR3 length: 14 residues. Trimming shortened V by 5 bases and J by 0 bases, and 8 bases separated the two germline ends. CDR3 nucleotide sequence: TGTGCCAGCAGCGTACAGAGCTCTGGAAACACCATATATTTT. Its protein is CASSVQSSGNTIYF.

This clone was counted ten times or more. The rearrangement links TRBV5-1 to TRBJ1-5; 12 nucleotides match TRBD1. Unmatched junction bases numbered 10, after V lost 5 bases and J lost 1 base. Germline assignment: CDR1 SGHRS and CDR2 YFSETQ. The CDR3 spans 18 residues. CDR3 in amino acids: CASSFTGDRGRSNQPQHF. The CDR3 nucleotides read TGCGCCAGCAGTTTCACGGGGGACAGGGGGCGAAGCAATCAGCCCCAGCATTTT.

The chain has TRBV5-1 and TRBJ2-3; TRBD2 aligns across 7 bases. CDR3 size: 16 residues. Per germline, CDR1 SGHRS and CDR2 YFSETQ. After removal of 9 bases from V and 3 bases from J, the junction contained 16 bases not matched to a gene. This chain's CDR3 is CANARGASGGTDTQYF. The CDR3 region has the DNA TGCGCCAACGCGAGAGGGGCTAGCGGTGGGACAGATACGCAGTATTTT. Combining the CDR3 with reference TRBV5-1 and TRBJ2-3 gives the whole variable domain KAGVTQTPRYLIKTRGQQVTLSCSPISGHRSVSWYQQTPGQGLQFLFEYFSETQRNKGNFPGRFSGRQFSNSRSEMNVSTLELGDSALYLCANARGASGGTDTQYFGPGTRLTVL.

The chain joins TRBV24-1 to TRBJ2-5; D might be TRBD2 (6 bases). There are 16 residues in the CDR3. The V and J ends lost 4 bases and 7 bases respectively, with 21 bases between them. Germline V lookup: CDR1 KGHDR, CDR2 SFDVKD. The CDR3 protein is CATSDRNLASLGTQYF. The CDR3 coding sequence is TGTGCCACCAGTGACCGAAACCTAGCGTCCCTGGGGACCCAGTACTTC.

The rearrangement links TRBV28 to TRBJ2-7; possibly TRBD1 for D (6 bases). The CDR3 is 16 amino acids. Trimming cost V 2 bases and J 0 bases, with 14 bases left between them. Germline V lookup: CDR1 MDHEN, CDR2 SYDVKM. This chain's CDR3 is CASSLPGQKTSYEQYF. In nucleotides, the CDR3 is TGTGCCAGCAGTTTACCTGGACAGAAAACCTCCTACGAGCAGTACTTC.

This rearrangement joins TRBV2 to TRBJ1-5; 7 nucleotides agree with TRBD1. The CDR3 is 16 amino acids. J was trimmed by 5 bases and V by 2 bases; bases with no gene match: 9. Germline-derived CDR1 and CDR2 are SNHLY and FYNNEI. The CDR3 bases are TGTGCCAGCAGTGAACTAGGGGGCAGCCGGGATCAGCCCCAGCATTTT. Its protein is CASSELGGSRDQPQHF.

This chain uses TRBV21-1 with TRBJ1-2. TRBV21-1 is a pseudogene. The CDR3 contains 17 residues. The CDR3 sequence is CASSSKGQKTGNYGYTF. In DNA form, the CDR3 reads TGTGCCAGCAGCTCCAAAGGGCAGAAGACGGGAAACTATGGCTACACCTTC.

CDR3 sequence: CASSLLTDRAAIQYF. The CDR3, as DNA: TGTGCCAGCAGTTTATTGACAGACCGGGCAGCTATCCAGTACTTC. V and J are TRBV27 and TRBJ2-5, with D perhaps matching TRBD1 (5 bases). The CDR3 runs 15 residues. CDR1 is MNHEY, CDR2 SMNVEV, per germline (reference sequence). Trimming pared 1 base from V and 10 bases from J, leaving 19 bases between.